Listed here are 8 T cell receptor beta chains from one sample, sequenced in a study of early T cells in non-severe SARS-CoV-2 infection. TCRdb re-called the 5' RACE reads with MiXCR, one entry per CDR3 protein. The sample holds around 71,000 distinct CDR3 sequences; about 9% are singletons and the top ten take about 14%. Here the sequenced sample was whole blood, taken at baseline. These receptors were taken from an adult who was a healthcare worker with PCR-confirmed SARS-CoV-2 infection or an uninfected control (not recorded which).

This clonotype was seen at least ten times. V gene TRBV6-2 or TRBV6-3 combines with J gene TRBJ2-1, with TRBD1 identical over 8 bases. CDR3 length: 18 amino acids. Looked up from germline, CDR1 is MNHEY and CDR2 is SVGEGT. V lost 7 bases and J lost 1; bases outside the gene matches: 15. In nucleotides, the CDR3 is TGTGCCAGCATATCCAGGGGGCGGTGGGGTACGTCCTACAATGAGCAGTTCTTC. Amino acids: CASISRGRWGTSYNEQFF.

The table lists this clonotype with a few counts. This chain uses TRBV24-1 with TRBJ2-1, with D maybe TRBD2 (5 bases). Germline V gives CDR1 KGHDR, CDR2 SFDVKD. Trimming shortened V by 4 bases and J by 7 bases, and 13 bases separated the two germline ends. This CDR3 is 14 amino acids long. This chain's CDR3 is CATSETGRRNEQFF. The CDR3 region has the DNA TGTGCCACCAGTGAAACGGGAAGGAGAAATGAGCAGTTCTTC.

This clonotype was picked up a small number of times. The chain combines TRBV12-3 or TRBV12-4 with TRBJ1-5; D call uncertain. V was trimmed by 6 bases and J by 3 bases, leaving 12 bases between them. The CDR3 is 14 residues long. CDR3 region: CASRPDGTNQPQHF. The DNA of the CDR3 is TGTGCCAGCAGACCCGACGGAACCAATCAGCCCCAGCATTTT.

This chain connects TRBV5-1 to TRBJ2-3; D gene uncertain. Between the trimmed V and J ends, which lost 0 bases and 2 bases, there was a span of 7 bases. The germline V gene has CDR1 SGHRS and CDR2 YFSETQ. CDR3 length: 14 residues. Written as DNA, the CDR3 is TGCGCCAGCAGCTTGGAGGTGGACACAGATACGCAGTATTTT. Its protein is CASSLEVDTDTQYF.

This clonotype has more than one count but fewer than ten. This sequence joins TRBV10-3 and TRBJ2-5; perhaps TRBD1 as D (6 bases). Trimming stripped 8 bases from V and 2 bases from J, with 15 bases between. Germline CDR1 reads ENHRY; CDR2 reads SYGVKD. The CDR3 runs to 14 residues. CDR3 coding DNA: TGTGCCATCCAAGCAGTAGGGGGTCAAGAGACCCAGTACTTC. Translated, it gives CAIQAVGGQETQYF.

This clonotype was picked up many times. The rearrangement uses TRBV13 and TRBJ2-2; D unclear. The CDR3 sequence is 12 residues long. Germline V gives CDR1 PRHDT, CDR2 FYEKMQ (reference sequence). V lost 5 bases to trimming and J lost 6 bases, with 7 bases between them. CDR3 sequence reads: CASSPNPGELFF. CDR3 sequence (DNA): TGTGCCAGCAGCCCGAATCCCGGGGAGCTGTTTTTT.

This clonotype has at least ten counts. V is TRBV19 and J is TRBJ1-4; no reliable D call. In germline, CDR1 is LNHDA, CDR2 SQIVND (reference sequence). V lost 5 bases to trimming and J lost 5 bases, with 12 bases between them. The CDR3 totals 14 residues. This chain's CDR3 is CASSSSGWNEKLFF. The CDR3, as DNA: TGTGCCAGTAGTTCTTCAGGTTGGAATGAAAAACTGTTTTTT.

This clonotype has at least ten counts. The chain joins TRBV20-1 to TRBJ2-6; D uncertain. The CDR3 covers 14 residues. Germline V gene data show CDR1 as DFQATT and CDR2 as SNEGSKA (reference sequence). V lost 2 bases and J lost 2, with 7 bases in between. In DNA, the CDR3 is TGCAGTGCTAGAATTCTAGCTGGGGCCAACGTCCTGACTTTC. It specifies CSARILAGANVLTF.